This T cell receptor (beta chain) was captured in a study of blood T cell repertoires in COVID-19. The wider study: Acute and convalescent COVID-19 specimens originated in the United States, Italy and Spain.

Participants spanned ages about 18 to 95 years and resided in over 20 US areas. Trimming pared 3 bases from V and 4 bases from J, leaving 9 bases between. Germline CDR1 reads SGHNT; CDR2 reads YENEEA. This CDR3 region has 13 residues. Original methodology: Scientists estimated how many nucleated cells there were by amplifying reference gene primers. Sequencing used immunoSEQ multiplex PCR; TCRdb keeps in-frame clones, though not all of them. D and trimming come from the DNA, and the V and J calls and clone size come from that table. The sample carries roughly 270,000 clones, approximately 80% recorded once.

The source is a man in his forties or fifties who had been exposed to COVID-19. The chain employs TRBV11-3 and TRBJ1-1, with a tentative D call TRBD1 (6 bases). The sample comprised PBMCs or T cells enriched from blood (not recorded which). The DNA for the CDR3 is TGTGCCAGCAGCTTTGGACAGCGCACTGAAGCTTTCTTT. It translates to CASSFGQRTEAFF.